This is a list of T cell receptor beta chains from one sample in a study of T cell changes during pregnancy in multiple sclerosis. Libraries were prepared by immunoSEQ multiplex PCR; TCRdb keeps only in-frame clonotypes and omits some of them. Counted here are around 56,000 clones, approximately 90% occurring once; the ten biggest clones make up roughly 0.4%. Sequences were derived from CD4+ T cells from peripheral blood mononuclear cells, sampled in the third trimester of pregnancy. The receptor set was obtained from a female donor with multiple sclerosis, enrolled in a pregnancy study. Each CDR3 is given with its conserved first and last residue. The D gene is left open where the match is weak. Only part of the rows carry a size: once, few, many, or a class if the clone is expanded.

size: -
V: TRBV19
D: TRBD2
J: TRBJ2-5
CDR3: CASSTTSASETQYF
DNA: TGTGCCAGTAGCACGACTAGCGCCTCAGAGACCCAGTACTTC

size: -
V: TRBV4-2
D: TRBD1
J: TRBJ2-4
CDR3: CASSHDRGGWVVAKNIQYF
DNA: TGTGCCAGCAGCCACGACAGGGGTGGGTGGGTTGTGGCCAAAAACATTCAGTACTTC

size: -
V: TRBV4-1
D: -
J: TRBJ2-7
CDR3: CASSQPDRYYEQYF
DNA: TGCGCCAGCAGCCAACCTGACAGGTACTACGAGCAGTACTTC

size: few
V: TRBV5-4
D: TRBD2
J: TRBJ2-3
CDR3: CASSSTGLGTDTQYF
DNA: TGTGCCAGCAGCTCAACCGGACTAGGCACAGATACGCAGTATTTT

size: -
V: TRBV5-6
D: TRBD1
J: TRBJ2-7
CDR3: CASSLATGVPAPEQYF
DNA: TGTGCCAGCAGCTTGGCAACAGGGGTCCCCGCTCCCGAGCAGTACTTC

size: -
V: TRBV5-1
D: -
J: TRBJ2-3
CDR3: CASANPSTEDTQYF
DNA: TGCGCCAGCGCGAACCCTAGTACGGAAGATACGCAGTATTTT

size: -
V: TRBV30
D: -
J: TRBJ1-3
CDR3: CAWSTGSPGNTIYF
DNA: TGTGCCTGGAGTACGGGGTCACCTGGAAACACCATATATTTT

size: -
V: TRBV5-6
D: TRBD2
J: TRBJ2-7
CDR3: CASRVLAGLSYEQYF
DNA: TGTGCCAGCAGGGTCCTAGCGGGTTTATCCTACGAGCAGTACTTC

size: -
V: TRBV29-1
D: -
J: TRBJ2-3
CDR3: CSVEWAGTDTQYF
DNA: TGCAGTGTTGAGTGGGCAGGCACAGATACGCAGTATTTT

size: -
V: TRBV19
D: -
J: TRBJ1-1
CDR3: CASRNTGTRISNTEAFF
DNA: TGTGCCAGTAGAAATACCGGGACAAGAATCTCGAACACTGAAGCTTTCTTT

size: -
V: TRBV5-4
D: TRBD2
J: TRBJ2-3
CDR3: CASSSGGGRSDTQYF
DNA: TGTGCCAGCAGCTCGGGGGGGGGCCGCTCAGATACGCAGTATTTT

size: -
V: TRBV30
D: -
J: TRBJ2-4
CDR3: CAWSGGLQNIQYF
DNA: TGTGCCTGGAGTGGGGGACTCCAAAACATTCAGTACTTC

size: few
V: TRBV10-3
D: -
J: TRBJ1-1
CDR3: CAIREGANTEAFF
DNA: TGTGCCATCAGAGAAGGAGCAAACACTGAAGCTTTCTTT